Presented here are 12 T cell receptor beta chains from one specimen sequenced in a study of blood T cell repertoires in COVID-19. TCRdb keeps only in-frame clones here, not all; method: immunoSEQ multiplex PCR. The sample has fewer than 250,000 clones, more than 75% seen once. The sequenced sample was peripheral blood. The origin of the receptors is a middle-aged man with acute or convalescent COVID-19.

Here the CDR3 reads CATGVEGASGYTF. The CDR3 DNA reads as TGCGCCACCGGCGTGGAGGGGGCTAGTGGCTACACCTTC. J is TRBJ1-2 and V is TRBV5-1, with 7 bases matching TRBD1. Germline V gives CDR1 SGHRS, CDR2 YFSETQ. V gave up 9 bases and J gave up 7 bases; unmatched junction bases: 12. The CDR3 is 13 amino acids.

V usage is TRBV10-3 and J usage is TRBJ2-2, with TRBD2 matching over 7 bases. Germline V gene sequence: CDR1 ENHRY, CDR2 SYGVKD. The ends lost 3 bases at V and 8 bases at J; junction bases unmatched: 6. CDR3 size: 14 residues. CDR3 sequence reads: CAISDGQGGGELFF. The CDR3, as DNA: TGTGCCATCAGTGACGGCCAGGGAGGGGGGGAGCTGTTTTTT.

The V call is TRBV2, the J call TRBJ1-6; D unresolved. V was trimmed by 4 bases and J by 8 bases, leaving 12 bases between them. Germline V gene lookup returns CDR1 SNHLY and CDR2 FYNNEI. The CDR3 is 14 amino acids. The CDR3 region is CASSVENLDSPLHF. Written as DNA, the CDR3 is TGTGCCAGCAGTGTAGAGAATCTGGATTCACCCCTCCACTTT.

The chain links TRBV6-5 to TRBJ1-4, with D possibly matching TRBD1 (5 bases). The germline gives CDR1 MNHEY, CDR2 SVGAGI. The CDR3 totals 14 residues. Trimming left V 6 bases short and J 8 bases short, with 16 bases between. In DNA form, the CDR3 reads TGTGCCAGCAGAACGGGACTAGGGATAGAAAAACTGTTTTTT. It is translated as CASRTGLGIEKLFF.

V and J are TRBV18 and TRBJ1-2; TRBD1 matches at 9 bases. Germline loops: CDR1 KGHSH, CDR2 LQKENI. This CDR3 is 14 amino acids long. With 6 bases clipped from V and 3 bases from J, the junction kept 5 bases outside the gene matches. CDR3 region: CASSRTGEDYGYTF. Here the CDR3 DNA reads TGTGCCAGCTCCCGGACAGGGGAGGACTATGGCTACACCTTC.

The V call is TRBV7-3, the J call TRBJ1-1; D is uncertain. CDR3 length: 14 residues. Germline CDR1 SGHTA, CDR2 FQGTGA. V lost 2 bases, J lost 1 base, and 8 bases lay in between. As DNA, the CDR3 is TGTGCCAGCAGCTTATCGTCGCGGAACACTGAAGCTTTCTTT. This translates into CASSLSSRNTEAFF. The whole variable domain, remainder taken from reference TRBV7-3 and TRBJ1-1, is GAGVSQTPSNKVTEKGKYVELRCDPISGHTALYWYRQSLGQGPEFLIYFQGTGAADDSGLPNDRFFAVRPEGSVSTLKIQRTERGDSAVYLCASSLSSRNTEAFFGQGTRLTVV.

This chain connects TRBV5-1 to TRBJ1-4, with 9 bases matching TRBD1. This CDR3 region has 15 residues. V lost 0 bases to trimming and J lost 8 bases; unmatched junction nucleotides: 5. Germline CDR1 is SGHRS and CDR2 is YFSETQ. DNA for the CDR3: TGCGCCAGCAGCTTGGCAGGGACAGGGAGGGAAAAACTGTTTTTT. It codes for CASSLAGTGREKLFF.

The CDR3 is CASRLGGTQYF. The CDR3 region has the DNA TGTGCCAGCCGTCTCGGGGGTACGCAGTATTTT. The chain combines TRBV4-2 with TRBJ2-3; D perhaps matches TRBD2 (6 bases). Germline CDR1 is LGHNA and CDR2 is YNFKEQ. Trimming took off 8 bases at V and 8 bases at J, with 11 bases between the two ends. The CDR3 contains 11 residues.

V gene TRBV6-5 combines with J gene TRBJ2-7; 12 positions agree with TRBD2. In germline, CDR1 is MNHEY, CDR2 SVGAGI. The length of the CDR3 is 15 residues. The V gene end was trimmed by 6 bases and the J gene end by 2 bases; junction bases not matched to a gene: 5. The CDR3 loop reads CASRDTSGGTYEQYF. The CDR3 nucleotides read TGTGCCAGCAGGGATACTAGCGGGGGGACCTACGAGCAGTACTTC.

This clone was seen a handful of times. The rearrangement uses TRBV6-2 or TRBV6-3 and TRBJ2-5; 11 bases fit TRBD2. CDR1 is MNHEY, CDR2 SVGEGT, per germline. After removal of 4 bases from V and 5 bases from J, the junction contained 3 bases not matched to a gene. This CDR3 region has 14 residues. The CDR3: CASSLAGGPETQYF. DNA of the CDR3: TGTGCCAGCAGTTTAGCGGGGGGGCCGGAGACCCAGTACTTC.

The chain links TRBV11-2 to TRBJ2-5; 12 bases are shared with TRBD2. This CDR3 contains 16 residues. Trimming removed 5 bases from V and 2 bases from J; junction bases left unmatched: 6. Per the germline V gene, CDR1 is SGHAT and CDR2 is FQNNGV. CDR3 in amino acids: CASSNGLAGRQETQYF. The CDR3 DNA follows: TGTGCCAGCAGCAATGGACTAGCGGGGAGACAAGAGACCCAGTACTTC.

The chain is built from TRBV27 and TRBJ2-5; the D is unclear. The ends were cut back, 6 bases at V and 5 bases at J, with 13 bases in the middle. The germline V gene encodes CDR1 MNHEY and CDR2 SMNVEV (reference sequence). The CDR3 is 13 residues long. The CDR3 region is CASRTFSRETQYF. CDR3 bases: TGTGCCAGCAGGACCTTCTCTAGGGAGACCCAGTACTTC.